This paragraph covers one T cell receptor (beta chain) sequence. Original data processing: Amplification from reference gene primers served as the basis for estimated nucleated cell counts. Some clones are missing from TCRdb's copy, which holds only in-frame ones; the method was immunoSEQ multiplex PCR. That table furnishes V, J and clone size, whereas the DNA furnished D and trimming. The sample shows around 42,000 clones, approximately 90% of them seen only once. This specimen comes from a study of blood T cell repertoires in COVID-19. Looking at the study overall: Acute and convalescent COVID-19 specimens originated in the United States, Italy and Spain. T cells, B-cell-depleted T cells, or PBMCs supplied cDNA or gDNA.

With 3 bases removed from V and 4 bases from J, the gap between germline ends came to 5 bases. Germline loops: CDR1 KGHDR, CDR2 SFDVKD. The CDR3 has 12 amino acids. The TCR originated in a human donor in a cohort sampled during active COVID-19. The rearrangement joins TRBV24-1 to TRBJ1-2; D is ambiguous. Sequences were obtained from peripheral blood. CDR3 in amino acids: CATSDQRYGYTF. The CDR3 DNA follows: TGTGCCACCAGTGATCAGCGCTATGGCTACACCTTC.